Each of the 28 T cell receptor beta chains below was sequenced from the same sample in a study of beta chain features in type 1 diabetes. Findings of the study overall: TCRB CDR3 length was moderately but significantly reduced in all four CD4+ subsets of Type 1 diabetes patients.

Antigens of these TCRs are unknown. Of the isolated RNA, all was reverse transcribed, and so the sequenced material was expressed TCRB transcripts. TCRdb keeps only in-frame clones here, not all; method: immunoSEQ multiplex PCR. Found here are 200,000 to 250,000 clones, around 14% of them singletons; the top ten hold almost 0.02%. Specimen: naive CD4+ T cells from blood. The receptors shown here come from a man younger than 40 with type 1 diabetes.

CDR3 nucleotides: TGTGCCATCAGTCCTGGGGAGACCGGGGAGCTGTTTTTT. Protein: CAISPGETGELFF. This chain uses TRBV10-3 with TRBJ2-2; TRBD2 might be the D (5 bases). This CDR3 has 13 amino acids. Germline-derived CDR1 and CDR2 are ENHRY and SYGVKD. The V gene lost 5 bases and the J gene lost 5 bases, with 9 bases spanning the gap.

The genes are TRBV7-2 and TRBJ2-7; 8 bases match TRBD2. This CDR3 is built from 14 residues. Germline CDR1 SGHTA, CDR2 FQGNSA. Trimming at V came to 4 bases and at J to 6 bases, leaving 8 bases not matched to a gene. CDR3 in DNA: TGTGCCAGCAGCTCAGGGCAAACTAGCGGCGAGCAGTACTTC. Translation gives CASSSGQTSGEQYF.

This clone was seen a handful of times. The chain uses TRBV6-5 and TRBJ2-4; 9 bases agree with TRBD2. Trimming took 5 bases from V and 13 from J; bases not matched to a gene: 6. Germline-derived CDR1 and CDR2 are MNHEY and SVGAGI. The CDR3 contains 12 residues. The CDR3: CASSRRGGDQYF. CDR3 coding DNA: TGTGCCAGCAGTAGACGCGGGGGGGACCAGTACTTC.

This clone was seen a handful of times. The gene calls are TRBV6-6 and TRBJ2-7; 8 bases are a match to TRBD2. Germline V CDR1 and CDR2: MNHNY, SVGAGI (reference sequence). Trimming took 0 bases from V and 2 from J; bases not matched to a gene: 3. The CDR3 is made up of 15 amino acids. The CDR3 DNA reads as TGTGCCAGCAGTTACTCCGGGGGGGCACCCTACGAGCAGTACTTC. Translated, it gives CASSYSGGAPYEQYF.

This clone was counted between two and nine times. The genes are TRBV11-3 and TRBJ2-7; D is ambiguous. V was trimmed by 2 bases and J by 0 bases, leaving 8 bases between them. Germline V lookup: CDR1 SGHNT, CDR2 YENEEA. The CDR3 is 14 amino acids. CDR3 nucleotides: TGTGCCAGCAGCTTATTACGGAGCTCCTACGAGCAGTACTTC. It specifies CASSLLRSSYEQYF.

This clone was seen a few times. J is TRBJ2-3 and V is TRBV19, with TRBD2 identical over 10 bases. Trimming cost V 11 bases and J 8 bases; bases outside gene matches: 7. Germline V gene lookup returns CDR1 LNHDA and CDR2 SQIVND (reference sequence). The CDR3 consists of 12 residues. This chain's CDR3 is CAAGTSVPTQYF. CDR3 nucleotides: TGTGCCGCCGGGACTAGCGTCCCTACGCAGTATTTT.

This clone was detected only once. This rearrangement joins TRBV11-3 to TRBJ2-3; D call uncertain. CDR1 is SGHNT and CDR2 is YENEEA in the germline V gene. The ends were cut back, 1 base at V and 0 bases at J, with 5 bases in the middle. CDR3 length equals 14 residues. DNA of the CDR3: TGTGCCAGCAGCTTAGTCAGAAGCACAGATACGCAGTATTTT. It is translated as CASSLVRSTDTQYF.

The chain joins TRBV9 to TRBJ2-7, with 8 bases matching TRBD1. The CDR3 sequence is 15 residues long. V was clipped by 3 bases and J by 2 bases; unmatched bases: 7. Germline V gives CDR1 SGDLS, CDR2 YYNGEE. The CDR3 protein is CASSATGTGPYEQYF. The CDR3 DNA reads TGTGCCAGCAGCGCAACCGGGACAGGACCCTACGAGCAGTACTTC.

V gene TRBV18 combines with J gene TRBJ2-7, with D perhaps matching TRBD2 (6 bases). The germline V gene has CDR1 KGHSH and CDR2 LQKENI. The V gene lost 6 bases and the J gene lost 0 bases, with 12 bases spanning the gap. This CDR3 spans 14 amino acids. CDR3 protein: CASSGGRSSYEQYF. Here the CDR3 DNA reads TGTGCCAGCTCCGGAGGGAGGAGCTCCTACGAGCAGTACTTC.

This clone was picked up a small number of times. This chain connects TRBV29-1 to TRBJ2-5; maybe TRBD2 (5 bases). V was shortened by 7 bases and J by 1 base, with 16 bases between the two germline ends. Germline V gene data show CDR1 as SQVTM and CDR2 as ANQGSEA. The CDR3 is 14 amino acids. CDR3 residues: CSAGLRASQETQYF. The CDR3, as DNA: TGCAGCGCAGGACTTAGGGCCTCCCAAGAGACCCAGTACTTC. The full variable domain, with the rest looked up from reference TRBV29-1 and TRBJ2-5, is SAVISQKPSRDICQRGTSLTIQCQVDSQVTMMFWYRQQPGQSLTLIATANQGSEATYESGFVIDKFPISRPNLTFSTLTVSNMSPEDSSIYLCSAGLRASQETQYFGPGTRLLVL.

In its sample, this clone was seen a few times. CDR3: CASSVTSGGAEETQYF. The CDR3 coding sequence is TGTGCCAGCAGCGTTACTAGCGGGGGGGCCGAAGAGACCCAGTACTTC. J is TRBJ2-5 and V is TRBV9, with 13 bases identical to TRBD2. The CDR3 runs to 16 residues. Germline V gene sequence: CDR1 SGDLS, CDR2 YYNGEE. J gave up 3 bases and V 2 bases, and 4 bases lay outside the gene matches.

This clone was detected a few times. CDR3 region: CASRSGTVDTEAFF. The CDR3 nucleotides read TGCGCCAGCAGATCCGGGACAGTCGACACTGAAGCTTTCTTT. The V and J genes are TRBV5-1 and TRBJ1-1, with TRBD1 identical over 7 bases. With 5 bases clipped from V and 3 bases from J, the junction kept 7 bases outside the gene matches. The CDR3 spans 14 residues. The V gene's germline CDR1 is SGHRS and CDR2 YFSETQ.

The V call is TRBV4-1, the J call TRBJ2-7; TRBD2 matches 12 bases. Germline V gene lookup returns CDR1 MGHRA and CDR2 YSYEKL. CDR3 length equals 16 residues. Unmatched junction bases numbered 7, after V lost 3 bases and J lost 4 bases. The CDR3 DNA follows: TGCGCCAGCAGCCATCTTACTAGCGGGGGGTCGTACGAGCAGTACTTC. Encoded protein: CASSHLTSGGSYEQYF.

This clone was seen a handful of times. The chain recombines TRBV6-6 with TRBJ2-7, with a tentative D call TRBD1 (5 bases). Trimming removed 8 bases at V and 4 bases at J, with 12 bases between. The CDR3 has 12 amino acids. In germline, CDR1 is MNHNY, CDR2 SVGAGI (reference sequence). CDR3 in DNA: TGTGCCAGCGGGCAGGGTGAATACGAGCAGTACTTC. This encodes CASGQGEYEQYF.

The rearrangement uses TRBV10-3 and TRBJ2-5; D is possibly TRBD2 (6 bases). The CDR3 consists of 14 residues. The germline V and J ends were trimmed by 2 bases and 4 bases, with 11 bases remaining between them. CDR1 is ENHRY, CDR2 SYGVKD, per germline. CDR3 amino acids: CAISEGEGGETQYF. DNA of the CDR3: TGTGCCATCAGTGAGGGCGAGGGAGGAGAGACCCAGTACTTC.

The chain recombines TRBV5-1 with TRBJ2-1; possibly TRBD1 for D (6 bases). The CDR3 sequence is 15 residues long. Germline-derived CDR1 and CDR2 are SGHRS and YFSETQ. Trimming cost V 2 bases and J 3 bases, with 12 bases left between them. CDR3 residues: CASSFVGQNYNEQFF. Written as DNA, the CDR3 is TGCGCCAGCAGCTTCGTCGGACAGAACTACAATGAGCAGTTCTTC.

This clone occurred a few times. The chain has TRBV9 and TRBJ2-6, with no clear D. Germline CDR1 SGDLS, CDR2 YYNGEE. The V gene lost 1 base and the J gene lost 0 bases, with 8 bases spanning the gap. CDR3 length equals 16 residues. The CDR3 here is CASSVLLFSGANVLTF. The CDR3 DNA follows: TGTGCCAGCAGCGTACTTTTATTCTCTGGGGCCAACGTCCTGACTTTC.

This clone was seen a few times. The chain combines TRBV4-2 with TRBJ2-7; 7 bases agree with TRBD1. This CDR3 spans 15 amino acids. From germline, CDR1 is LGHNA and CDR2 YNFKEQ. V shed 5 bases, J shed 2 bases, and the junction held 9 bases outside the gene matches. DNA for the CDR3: TGTGCCAGCAGCGTAAACCAGGGGGTAGCCTACGAGCAGTACTTC. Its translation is CASSVNQGVAYEQYF.

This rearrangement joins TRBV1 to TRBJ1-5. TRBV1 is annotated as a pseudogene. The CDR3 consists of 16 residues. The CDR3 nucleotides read TGCACCAGCAGCCAAGATCAGCGGCAGGACAATCAGCCCCAGCATTTT. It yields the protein CTSSQDQRQDNQPQHF.

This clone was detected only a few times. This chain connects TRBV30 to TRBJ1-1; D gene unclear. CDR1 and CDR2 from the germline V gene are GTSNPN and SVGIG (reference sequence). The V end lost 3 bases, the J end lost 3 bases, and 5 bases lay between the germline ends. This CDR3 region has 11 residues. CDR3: CAWRADTEAFF. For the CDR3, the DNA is TGTGCCTGGAGGGCGGACACTGAAGCTTTCTTT. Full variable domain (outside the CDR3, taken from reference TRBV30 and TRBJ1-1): SQTIHQWPATLVQPVGSPLSLECTVEGTSNPNLYWYRQAAGRGLQLLFYSVGIGQISSEVPQNLSASRPQDRQFILSSKKLLLSDSGFYLCAWRADTEAFFGQGTRLTVV.

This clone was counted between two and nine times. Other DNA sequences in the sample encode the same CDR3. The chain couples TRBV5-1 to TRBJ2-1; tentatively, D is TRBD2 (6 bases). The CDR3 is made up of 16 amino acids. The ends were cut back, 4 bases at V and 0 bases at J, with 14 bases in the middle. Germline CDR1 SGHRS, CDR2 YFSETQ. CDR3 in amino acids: CASSPLAGSSYNEQFF. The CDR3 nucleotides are TGCGCCAGCAGCCCCCTCGCGGGGAGCTCCTACAATGAGCAGTTCTTC.

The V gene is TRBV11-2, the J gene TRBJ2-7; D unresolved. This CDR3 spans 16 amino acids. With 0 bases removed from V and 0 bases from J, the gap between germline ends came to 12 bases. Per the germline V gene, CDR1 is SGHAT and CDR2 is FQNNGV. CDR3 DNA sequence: TGTGCCAGCAGCTTAGAGGGCGCCAAGAGCTCCTACGAGCAGTACTTC. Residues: CASSLEGAKSSYEQYF.

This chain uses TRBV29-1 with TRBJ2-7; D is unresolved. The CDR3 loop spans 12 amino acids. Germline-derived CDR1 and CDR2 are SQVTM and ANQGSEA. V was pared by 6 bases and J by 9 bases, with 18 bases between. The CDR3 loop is CSVESPGFGQYF. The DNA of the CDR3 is TGCAGCGTCGAGTCTCCCGGGTTCGGGCAGTACTTC.

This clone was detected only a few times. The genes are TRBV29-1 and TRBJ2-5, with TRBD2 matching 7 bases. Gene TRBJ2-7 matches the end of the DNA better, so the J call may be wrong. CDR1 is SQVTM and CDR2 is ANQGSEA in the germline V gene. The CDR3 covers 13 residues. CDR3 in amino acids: CSVGAGDRDEQYF. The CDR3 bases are TGCAGCGTTGGTGCGGGGGACCGGGACGAGCAGTACTTC.

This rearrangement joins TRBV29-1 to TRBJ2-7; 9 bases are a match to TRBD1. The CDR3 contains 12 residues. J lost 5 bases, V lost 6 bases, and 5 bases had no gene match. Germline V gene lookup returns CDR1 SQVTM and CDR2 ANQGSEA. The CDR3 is CSVGDRAHEQYF. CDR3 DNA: TGCAGCGTCGGGGACAGGGCTCACGAGCAGTACTTC.

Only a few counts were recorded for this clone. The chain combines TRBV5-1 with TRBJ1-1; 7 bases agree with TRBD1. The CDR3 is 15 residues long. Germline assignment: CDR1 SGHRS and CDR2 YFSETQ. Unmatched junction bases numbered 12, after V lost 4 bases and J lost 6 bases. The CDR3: CASSVSTGYWSEAFF. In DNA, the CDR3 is TGCGCCAGCAGCGTATCGACAGGGTACTGGTCTGAAGCTTTCTTT.

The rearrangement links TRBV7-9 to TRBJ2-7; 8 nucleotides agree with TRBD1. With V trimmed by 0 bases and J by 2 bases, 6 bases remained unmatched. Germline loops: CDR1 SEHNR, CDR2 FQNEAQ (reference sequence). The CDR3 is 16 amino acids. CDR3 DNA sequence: TGTGCCAGCAGCTTAGCCGGGACAGGTACCACCTACGAGCAGTACTTC. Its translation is CASSLAGTGTTYEQYF.

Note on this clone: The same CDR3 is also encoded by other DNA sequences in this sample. The chain's CDR3 is CASRVTVNYGYTF. In DNA, the CDR3 is TGTGCCAGCAGGGTAACAGTAAACTATGGCTACACCTTC. The chain has TRBV2 and TRBJ1-2; D gene uncertain. Deletions cut 6 bases from V and 2 bases from J, with 10 bases between. Germline V gene sequence: CDR1 SNHLY, CDR2 FYNNEI. The CDR3 runs to 13 residues.